This TCR beta chain was captured by sequencing in a study of monozygotic twins with inflammatory bowel disease (dated 2019 in TCRdb). Regarding the research as a whole: A total of 28 monozygotic twin pairs were included in the full study, comprising nine German pairs (four IBD-concordant, five IBD-discordant) and 19 IBD-discordant Danish pairs. Each individual had, on average, about 151 000 unique TCRalpha sequences and 181 000 unique TCRbeta sequences available for analysis. Within discordant pairs, disease-associated traits were sought mainly by comparing IBD patients with their genetically identical healthy co-twins. Points the paper makes about the study in general: Repertoire similarity did not differ between concordant and discordant twins, possibly due to limited statistical power. Because patients received different immunosuppressive treatments, the repertoires may have picked up extra background noise and variability between individuals. IBD patients shared fewer clonotypes with other individuals than healthy twins did, most markedly in patients showing signs of disease activity. Distinction between different T cell subtypes could not be achieved in the analysis. IBD patients had lower TCRbeta repertoire diversity, measured by the inverse Simpson index, than their healthy co-twins. No single strong signal or clonotype linked to IBD turned up in the results, so the idea that one exists was not supported.

The library was generated by 5' RACE. For each TCR library, 3,000 to 4,000 ng of total RNA was used. For each sample, cDNA was synthesized in eight separate reactions using SMARTScribe reverse transcriptase. During cDNA synthesis, unique molecular identifiers containing a 6-nucleotide sample barcode were introduced by template switching. Two nested PCRs of about 17 and 10 cycles amplified the TCRalpha and TCRbeta cDNA, and bead purification followed each PCR. Before amplification, the cDNA was treated with uracil DNA-glycosylase and purified using the QIAquick PCR purification kit. The second PCR was the step at which Illumina TruSeq-compatible adapters and sample-specific barcodes were added. TapeStation and Qubit were used to check library quality and concentration, and approximately 5.5 ng of each library went into the pool. Sequencing of the pooled libraries was done on an Illumina HiSeq2500 single-index Rapid Run using custom sequencing primers and 2 x 100 bp reads. Per the source publication's procedure: MiGEC version 1.2.6 was used for UMI-based consensus assembly to correct PCR and sequencing errors. MiXCR version 2.1.1 handled V(D)J alignment, clonotype assembly and CDR3 extraction. Gene usage, clonotype sharing and MAIT/NKT TCR abundance were normalised by analysing the top 1000, 10 000 and 20 000 clonotypes per sample. Diversity was computed as the inverse Simpson index with the vegan R package after downsampling to 27 000 UMIs. Statistical testing used paired Mann-Whitney U tests on the discordant twin pairs and applied Benjamini-Hochberg correction for multiple testing. Reprocessed by TCRdb, the reads give a single entry per CDR3 protein sequence, without DNA. TCRdb's processing, not the authors', yielded these V and J calls. The table kept for this sample lists around 450,000 distinct CDR3 sequences. The ten largest clones add up to roughly 2.3% of the sample.

From the cysteine through the phenylalanine, the CDR3 covers 14 amino acids. No DNA sequence was recorded. Via the germline V gene (reference sequence), CDR1 is LGHDT and CDR2 YNNKEL. From each donor, a roughly 2.4 ml peripheral blood sample was collected into PAXgene tubes and kept at -80 degrees C. Without T cell sorting, total RNA was isolated from whole blood using the PAXgene blood miRNA kit on an automated QIAcube. Peripheral blood from monozygotic twin pairs concordant or discordant for inflammatory bowel disease was subjected to deep TCRalpha and TCRbeta repertoire profiling with unique molecular barcoding. Smoking habits were recorded for all twin pairs, and each individual was classified as a current, former or never smoker. A note on this clonotype: What antigen it recognizes has not been identified.

Sequencing was carried out using blood. This TCR came from a human donor with ulcerative colitis or Crohn's disease, or a healthy co-twin of an affected twin (not recorded which). The rearranged segments are TRBV3-1 and TRBJ1-4; TCRdb outputs TRBD1, but without DNA this stays unchecked. The CDR3 here reads CASSPRGIREKLFF.